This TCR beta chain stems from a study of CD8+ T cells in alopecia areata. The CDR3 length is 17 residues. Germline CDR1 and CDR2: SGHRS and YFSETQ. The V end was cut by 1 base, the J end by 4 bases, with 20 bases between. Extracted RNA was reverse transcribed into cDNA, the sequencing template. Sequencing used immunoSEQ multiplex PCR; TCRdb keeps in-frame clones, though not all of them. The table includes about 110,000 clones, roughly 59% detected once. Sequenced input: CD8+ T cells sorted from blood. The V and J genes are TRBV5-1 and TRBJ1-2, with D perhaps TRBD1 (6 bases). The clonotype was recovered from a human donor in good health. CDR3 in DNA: TGCGCCAGCAGCTTGAAGCAAGGACAGCCTTCCTCCTATGGCTACACCTTC. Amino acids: CASSLKQGQPSSYGYTF.